Presented here are 2 T cell receptor beta chains from one specimen sequenced in a study of blood T cell repertoires in COVID-19. Clones were read by immunoSEQ multiplex PCR, and TCRdb kept only the in-frame ones, dropping some. This table has 54,000 or so clones, around nine tenths appearing once. Sequenced material: peripheral blood. The receptor set was obtained from a man over 45 with active COVID-19.

V is TRBV13 and J is TRBJ2-3, with 10 bases fitting TRBD2. CDR1 is PRHDT, CDR2 FYEKMQ, per germline (reference sequence). J lost 1 base, V lost 5 bases, and 6 bases had no gene match. The CDR3 is made up of 16 amino acids. As DNA, the CDR3 is TGTGCCAGCAGCAACCTAGCGGGGGATCGCACAGATACGCAGTATTTT. The encoded protein is CASSNLAGDRTDTQYF.

The chain combines TRBV7-2 with TRBJ1-1; D is possibly TRBD1 (6 bases). This CDR3 is 14 amino acids long. V was trimmed by 5 bases and J by 2 bases, leaving 12 bases between them. CDR1 and CDR2 (germline): SGHTA, FQGNSA. CDR3 in amino acids: CASSLQGPNTEAFF. CDR3 coding DNA: TGTGCCAGCAGCCTGCAGGGGCCTAACACTGAAGCTTTCTTT. Full variable domain (outside the CDR3, taken from reference TRBV7-2 and TRBJ1-1): GAGVSQSPSNKVTEKGKDVELRCDPISGHTALYWYRQSLGQGLEFLIYFQGNSAPDKSGLPSDRFSAERTGGSVSTLTIQRTQQEDSAVYLCASSLQGPNTEAFFGQGTRLTVV.